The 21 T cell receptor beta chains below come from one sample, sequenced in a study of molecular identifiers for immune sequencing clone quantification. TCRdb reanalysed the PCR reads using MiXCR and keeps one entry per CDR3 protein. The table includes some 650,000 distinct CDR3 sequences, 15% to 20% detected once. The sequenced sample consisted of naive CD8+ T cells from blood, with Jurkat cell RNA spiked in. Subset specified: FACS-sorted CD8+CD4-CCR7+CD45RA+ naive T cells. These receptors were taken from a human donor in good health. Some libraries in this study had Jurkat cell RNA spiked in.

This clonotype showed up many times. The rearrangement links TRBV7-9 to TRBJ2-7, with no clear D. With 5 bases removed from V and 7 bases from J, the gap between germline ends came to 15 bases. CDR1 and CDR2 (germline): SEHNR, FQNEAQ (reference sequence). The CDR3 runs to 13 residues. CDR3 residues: CASSTVAAPEQYF. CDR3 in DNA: TGTGCCAGCAGCACAGTAGCCGCCCCGGAGCAGTACTTC. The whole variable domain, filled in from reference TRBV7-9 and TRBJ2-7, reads DTGVSQNPRHKITKRGQNVTFRCDPISEHNRLYWYRQTLGQGPEFLTYFQNEAQLEKSRLLSDRFSAERPKGSFSTLEIQRTEQGDSAMYLCASSTVAAPEQYFGPGTRLTVT.

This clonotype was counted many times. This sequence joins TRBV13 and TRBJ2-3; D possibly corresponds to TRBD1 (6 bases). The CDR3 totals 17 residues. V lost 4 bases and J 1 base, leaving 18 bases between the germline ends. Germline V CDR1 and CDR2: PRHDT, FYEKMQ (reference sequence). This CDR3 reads CASSSPEGELGTDTQYF. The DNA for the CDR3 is TGTGCCAGCAGCTCGCCCGAGGGGGAGTTGGGCACAGATACGCAGTATTTT.

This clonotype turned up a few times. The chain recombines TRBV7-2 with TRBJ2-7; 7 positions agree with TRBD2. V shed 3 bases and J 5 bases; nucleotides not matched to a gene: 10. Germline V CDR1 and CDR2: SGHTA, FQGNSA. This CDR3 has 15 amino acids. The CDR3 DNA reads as TGTGCCAGCAGCTTCACGGGACTACCACCCCACGAGCAGTACTTC. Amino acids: CASSFTGLPPHEQYF.

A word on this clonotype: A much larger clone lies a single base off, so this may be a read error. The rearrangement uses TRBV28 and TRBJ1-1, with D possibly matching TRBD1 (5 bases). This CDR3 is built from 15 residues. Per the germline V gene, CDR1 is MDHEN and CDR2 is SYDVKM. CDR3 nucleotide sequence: TGTGCCAGCAGTTTATCTCCCCAATTAGGGACTGGAGCTTTCTTT. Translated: CASSLSPQLGTGAFF.

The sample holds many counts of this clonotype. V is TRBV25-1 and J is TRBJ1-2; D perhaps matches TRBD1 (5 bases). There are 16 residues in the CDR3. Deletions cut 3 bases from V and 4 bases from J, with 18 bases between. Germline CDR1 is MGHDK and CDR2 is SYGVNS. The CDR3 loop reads CASSDWTKERGYGYTF. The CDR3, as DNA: TGTGCCAGCAGTGATTGGACGAAGGAAAGGGGCTATGGCTACACCTTC.

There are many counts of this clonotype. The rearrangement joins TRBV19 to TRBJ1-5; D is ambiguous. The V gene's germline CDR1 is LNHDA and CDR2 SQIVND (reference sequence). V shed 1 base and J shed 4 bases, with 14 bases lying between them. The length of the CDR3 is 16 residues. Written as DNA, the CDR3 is TGTGCCAGTAGTATAGTGTCAGGCTTAGGGAATCAGCCCCAGCATTTT. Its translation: CASSIVSGLGNQPQHF.

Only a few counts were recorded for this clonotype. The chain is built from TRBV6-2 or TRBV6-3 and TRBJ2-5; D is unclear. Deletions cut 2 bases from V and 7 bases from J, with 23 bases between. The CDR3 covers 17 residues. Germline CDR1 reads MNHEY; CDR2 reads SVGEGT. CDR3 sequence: CASSYGGSHLERGTQYF. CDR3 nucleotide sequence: TGTGCCAGCAGTTACGGCGGCAGTCACCTCGAGCGTGGGACCCAGTACTTC.

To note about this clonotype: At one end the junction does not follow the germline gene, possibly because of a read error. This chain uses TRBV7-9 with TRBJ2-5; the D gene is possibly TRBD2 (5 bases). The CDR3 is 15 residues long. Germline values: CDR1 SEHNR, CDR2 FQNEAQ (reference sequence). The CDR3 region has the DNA TGCGCCAGCAGCTTAGTGGGCAGGAGGCAAGAGACCCAGTACTTC. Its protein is CASSLVGRRQETQYF.

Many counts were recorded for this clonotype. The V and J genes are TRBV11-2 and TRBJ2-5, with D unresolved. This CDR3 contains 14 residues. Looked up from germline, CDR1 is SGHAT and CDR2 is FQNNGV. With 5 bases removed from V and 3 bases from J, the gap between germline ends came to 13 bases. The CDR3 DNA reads TGTGCCAGCAGCCGCGTCGATAGTGAAGAGACCCAGTACTTC. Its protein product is CASSRVDSEETQYF.

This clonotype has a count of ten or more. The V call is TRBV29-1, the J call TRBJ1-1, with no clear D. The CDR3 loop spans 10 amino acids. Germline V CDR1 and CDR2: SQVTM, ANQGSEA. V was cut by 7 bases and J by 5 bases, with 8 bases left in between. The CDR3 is CSAGRTEAFF. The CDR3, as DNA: TGCAGCGCTGGCCGGACTGAAGCTTTCTTT.

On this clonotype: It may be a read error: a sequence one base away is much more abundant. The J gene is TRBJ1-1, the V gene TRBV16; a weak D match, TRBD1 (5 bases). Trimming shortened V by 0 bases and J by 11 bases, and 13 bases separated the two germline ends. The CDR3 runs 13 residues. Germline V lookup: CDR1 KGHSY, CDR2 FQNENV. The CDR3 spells CASSQSPGGDAFF. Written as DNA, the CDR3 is TGTGCCAGCAGCCAATCGCCCGGGGGTGATGCTTTCTTT.

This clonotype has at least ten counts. The CDR3 protein is CASSYNRYEQYF. The CDR3 nucleotides read TGTGCCAGCAGTTATAACAGATACGAGCAGTACTTC. This chain joins TRBV6-2 or TRBV6-3 and TRBJ2-7; no firm D call. The CDR3 sequence is 12 residues long. Germline V CDR1 and CDR2: MNHEY, SVGEGT. V lost 3 bases to trimming and J lost 4 bases, with 7 bases between them.

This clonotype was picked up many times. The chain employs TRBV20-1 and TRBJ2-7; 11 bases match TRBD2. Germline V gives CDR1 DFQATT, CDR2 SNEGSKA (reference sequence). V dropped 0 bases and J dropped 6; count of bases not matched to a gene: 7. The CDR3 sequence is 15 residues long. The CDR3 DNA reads TGCAGTGCTAGAGACAAGGGACTAGCGGTCGGCGAGCAGTACTTC. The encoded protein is CSARDKGLAVGEQYF.

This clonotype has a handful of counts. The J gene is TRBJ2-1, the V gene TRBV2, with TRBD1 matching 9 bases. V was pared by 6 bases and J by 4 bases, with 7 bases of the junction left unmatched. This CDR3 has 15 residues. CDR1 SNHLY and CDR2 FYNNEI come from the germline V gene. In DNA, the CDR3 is TGTGCCAGCAGACCAGACAGGGGGATATACAATGAGCAGTTCTTC. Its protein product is CASRPDRGIYNEQFF.

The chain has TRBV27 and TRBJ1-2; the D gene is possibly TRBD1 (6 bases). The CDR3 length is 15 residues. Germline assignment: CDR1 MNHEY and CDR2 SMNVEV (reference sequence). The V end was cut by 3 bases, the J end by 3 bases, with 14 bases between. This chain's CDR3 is CASSFPLGQYYGYTF. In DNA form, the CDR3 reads TGTGCCAGCAGTTTCCCTCTTGGACAGTACTATGGCTACACCTTC.

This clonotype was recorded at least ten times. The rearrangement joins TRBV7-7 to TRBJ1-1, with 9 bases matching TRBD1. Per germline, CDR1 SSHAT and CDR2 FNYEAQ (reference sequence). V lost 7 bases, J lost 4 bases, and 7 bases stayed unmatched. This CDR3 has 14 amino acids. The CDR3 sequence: CASTPLTGGTEAFF. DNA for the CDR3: TGTGCCAGCACCCCTTTGACAGGGGGCACTGAAGCTTTCTTT.

The CDR3 here is CAISTIPGQGASGTEAFF. CDR3 in DNA: TGTGCCATCAGTACAATACCGGGACAGGGGGCCTCCGGGACTGAAGCTTTCTTT. The rearrangement joins TRBV10-3 to TRBJ1-1; 12 positions match TRBD1. The CDR3 has 18 amino acids. Germline trimming cut 5 bases from V and 5 bases from J; bases unmatched to any gene: 15. Germline-derived CDR1 and CDR2 are ENHRY and SYGVKD.

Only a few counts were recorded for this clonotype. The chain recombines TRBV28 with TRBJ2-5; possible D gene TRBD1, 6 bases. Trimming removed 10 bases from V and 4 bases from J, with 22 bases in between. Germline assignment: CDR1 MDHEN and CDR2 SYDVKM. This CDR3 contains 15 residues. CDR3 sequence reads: CAITGPTGLGETQYF. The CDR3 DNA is TGTGCCATCACAGGCCCTACAGGGCTGGGAGAGACCCAGTACTTC.

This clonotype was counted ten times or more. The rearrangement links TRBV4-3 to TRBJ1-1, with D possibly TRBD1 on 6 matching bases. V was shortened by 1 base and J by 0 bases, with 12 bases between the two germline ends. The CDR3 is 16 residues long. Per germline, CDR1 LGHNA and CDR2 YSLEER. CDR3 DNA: TGCGCCAGCAGCCAAGGATGGGGGGGCCTGAACACTGAAGCTTTCTTT. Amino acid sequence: CASSQGWGGLNTEAFF.

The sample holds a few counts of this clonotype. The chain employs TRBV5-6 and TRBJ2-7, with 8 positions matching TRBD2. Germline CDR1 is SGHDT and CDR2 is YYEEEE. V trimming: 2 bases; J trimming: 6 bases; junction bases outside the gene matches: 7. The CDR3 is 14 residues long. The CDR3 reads CASSLFGGGSEQYF. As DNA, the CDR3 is TGTGCCAGCAGCTTATTCGGCGGGGGGAGCGAGCAGTACTTC.

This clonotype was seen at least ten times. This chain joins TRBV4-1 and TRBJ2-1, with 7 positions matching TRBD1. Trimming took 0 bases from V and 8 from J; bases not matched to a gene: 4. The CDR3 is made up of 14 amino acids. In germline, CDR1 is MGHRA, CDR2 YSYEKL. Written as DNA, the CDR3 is TGCGCCAGCAGCCAAGATACAGGGGTCTATGAGCAGTTCTTC. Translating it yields CASSQDTGVYEQFF.